The T cell receptor beta chain described here comes from a study of T cell responses to AZD1222 COVID-19 vaccine. Repertoires were generated with immunoSEQ multiplex PCR, while TCRdb's copy carries only in-frame clones and drops some. The data show around 160,000 clones, more than 75% seen once. Germline V gene sequence: CDR1 SGHVS, CDR2 FNYEAQ. The CDR3 contains 15 residues. V shed 2 bases and J shed 2 bases, with 13 bases lying between them. This TCR was recovered from an adult in good health. The chain carries TRBV7-6 and TRBJ2-7, with D uncertain. The sequenced sample was peripheral blood, obtained on day 0 of AZD1222 vaccination. The CDR3 loop reads CASSLFYGPAYEQYF. CDR3 DNA: TGTGCCAGCAGCTTATTTTACGGGCCCGCCTACGAGCAGTACTTC.